Listed below are T cell receptor beta chains from one sample, sequenced in a study of control samples from healthy donors and cancer patients. Measured with immunoSEQ multiplex PCR; TCRdb has only the in-frame clones, and not every one. The profile shows around 150,000 clones, 90% to 95% of them singletons. The sample was PBMCs. The receptor set was obtained from a man in his sixties with colorectal cancer. CDR3s include the opening cysteine and the closing phenylalanine or tryptophan. The D gene is left open where the match is weak. Clone size is given for some rows only: seen once, a few or many times, or a class if the clone is expanded.

D: NA; V: TRBV29-1; size: NA; J: TRBJ1-3; CDR3: CSVRPGSAGNTIYF; DNA: TGCAGCGTTCGGCCCGGCTCTGCTGGAAACACCATATATTTT
D: TRBD2; V: TRBV9; size: NA; J: TRBJ2-3; CDR3: CASSQRLAGRDTQYF; DNA: TGTGCCAGCAGCCAAAGACTAGCGGGGAGAGATACGCAGTATTTT
D: NA; V: TRBV7-2; size: NA; J: TRBJ1-2; CDR3: CASSPGHQNYGYTF; DNA: TGTGCCAGCAGCCCGGGACACCAGAACTATGGCTACACCTTC
D: NA; V: TRBV18; size: NA; J: TRBJ1-6; CDR3: CASSLQGSYNSPLHF; DNA: TGTGCCAGCTCCCTACAGGGTTCCTATAATTCACCCCTCCACTTT
D: NA; V: TRBV2; size: NA; J: TRBJ1-2; CDR3: CASSEAIGAVGYTF; DNA: TGTGCCAGCAGTGAAGCGATAGGGGCGGTTGGCTACACCTTC
D: NA; V: TRBV5-1; size: NA; J: TRBJ2-2; CDR3: CASSLVGGPDTGELFF; DNA: TGCGCCAGCAGCTTGGTCGGGGGCCCGGACACCGGGGAGCTGTTTTTT
D: NA; V: TRBV10-2; size: NA; J: TRBJ1-1; CDR3: CASSDRRDTEAFF; DNA: TGCGCCAGCAGTGATCGGAGGGACACTGAAGCTTTCTTT
D: NA; V: TRBV7-8; size: NA; J: TRBJ1-4; CDR3: CASSLGDWGYEKLFF; DNA: TGTGCCAGCAGCTTAGGTGATTGGGGGTACGAAAAACTGTTTTTT
D: TRBD1; V: TRBV7-8; size: NA; J: TRBJ2-3; CDR3: CASSSGQGGVYF; DNA: TGTGCCAGCAGCTCCGGACAGGGAGGAGTGTATTTT
D: NA; V: TRBV5-6; size: NA; J: TRBJ2-3; CDR3: CASSKGRTQYF; DNA: TGTGCCAGCAGCAAAGGGAGGACGCAGTATTTT
D: TRBD2; V: TRBV4-1; size: NA; J: TRBJ2-3; CDR3: CASSPGERGNTDTQYF; DNA: TGCGCCAGCAGCCCGGGGGAGCGGGGGAACACAGATACGCAGTATTTT
D: NA; V: TRBV7-9; size: few; J: TRBJ1-3; CDR3: CASSFGSPSGNTIYF; DNA: TGTGCCAGCAGCTTCGGCTCCCCCTCTGGAAACACCATATATTTT
D: NA; V: TRBV9; size: NA; J: TRBJ1-1; CDR3: CASSPRTASMNTEAFF; DNA: TGTGCCAGCAGCCCCCGGACAGCGTCCATGAACACTGAAGCTTTCTTT
D: NA; V: TRBV19; size: NA; J: TRBJ1-2; CDR3: CASSIPRDANHGYTF; DNA: TGTGCCAGTAGTATCCCCAGGGACGCCAACCATGGCTACACCTTC
D: TRBD2; V: TRBV27; size: NA; J: TRBJ2-2; CDR3: CASSLWTSGGQGELFF; DNA: TGTGCCAGCAGTTTATGGACTAGCGGGGGACAAGGGGAGCTGTTTTTT
D: NA; V: TRBV7-2; size: NA; J: TRBJ1-4; CDR3: CASSFLSSQGNEKLFF; DNA: TGTGCCAGCAGCTTCTTGAGTAGTCAGGGTAATGAAAAACTGTTTTTT
D: TRBD1; V: TRBV10-1; size: NA; J: TRBJ2-3; CDR3: CASSPGQGITDTQYF; DNA: TGCGCCAGCAGCCCCGGACAGGGGATCACAGATACGCAGTATTTT
D: TRBD1; V: TRBV6-5; size: NA; J: TRBJ2-7; CDR3: CASPGTGLPEQYF; DNA: TGTGCCAGCCCTGGGACAGGACTACCTGAGCAGTACTTC
D: NA; V: TRBV5-1; size: NA; J: TRBJ1-3; CDR3: CASSFPGGNTIYF; DNA: TGCGCCAGCAGCTTCCCGGGTGGAAACACCATATATTTT
D: NA; V: TRBV5-1; size: NA; J: TRBJ2-1; CDR3: CASSLQDNEQFF; DNA: TGCGCCAGCAGCCTACAGGACAATGAGCAGTTCTTC
D: NA; V: TRBV24-1; size: NA; J: TRBJ1-1; CDR3: CATSGGAGEAFF; DNA: TGTGCCACCAGTGGGGGGGCTGGTGAAGCTTTCTTT
D: TRBD1; V: TRBV19; size: NA; J: TRBJ1-5; CDR3: CASSTGQGMGSNQPQHF; DNA: TGTGCCAGTAGTACGGGACAGGGTATGGGTAGCAATCAGCCCCAGCATTTT
D: NA; V: TRBV4-1; size: NA; J: TRBJ1-3; CDR3: CASSLLSGSNTIYF; DNA: TGCGCCAGCAGCCTCTTATCAGGGAGTAACACCATATATTTT
D: NA; V: TRBV19; size: NA; J: TRBJ2-5; CDR3: CASNGGGVQETQYF; DNA: TGTGCCAGTAATGGGGGCGGGGTCCAAGAGACCCAGTACTTC